This note documents a single T cell receptor beta chain sequence. There is no known antigen for this receptor. One base away there is no much larger clone; base qualities are not given. Roughly eight healthy control donors were used as the comparison group for repertoire analyses. CD8+ T cells lacking CD4 were purified from blood before genomic DNA extraction. This specimen belongs to a study of regulatory and conventional T cells in RAG deficiency (dated by TCRdb to 2016 to 2017). As for the study more broadly: High-throughput TCR beta sequencing was used to compare the repertoire diversity and composition of Treg, conventional CD4+ and CD8+ T cells between RAG-deficient patients and healthy controls.

Points the paper makes about the study in general: Compared with controls, Omenn syndrome and CID/AS patients had approximately 91-fold fewer unique TCR beta sequences in Treg cells, but only around 10-fold fewer in the other subsets. Sorted CD25-high CD127-low cells from Omenn syndrome patients may represent peripherally activated cells rather than bona fide Treg cells. RAG-deficient patients showed markedly lower Shannon entropy and higher Simpson indices than control T-cell subpopulations. For some subjects, some T-cell subset analyses were not performed. All patient T-cell subsets had shorter CDR3 lengths; Omenn syndrome patients showed >80% Treg-Tconv repertoire overlap at nucleotide and amino acid level.

The library was obtained by the immunoSEQ multiplex PCR assay. Rearranged TCR beta chain products were amplified from the genomic DNA of sorted T-cell subsets and were then sequenced. Concerning the study's data processing: Shannon entropy and Simpson indices were used to quantify the repertoire diversity of productive TCR beta rearrangements. Clonal expansion was assessed using the summed frequency of the 100 most abundant productive TCR beta clonotypes among total reads. The TRB repertoires were evaluated with a self-reactivity index based on amino acid usage at CDR3beta positions 6 and 7. Two-way ANOVA was used for repertoire analyses, and Student t or Mann-Whitney tests were used for flow cytometric analyses. TCRdb limited this immuneACCESS table to in-frame rearrangements with V and J called. A share of clones is missing; checked studies link under half to unresolved V genes, and the rest is unexplained. The V and J calls and clone size are taken from that table; D and trimming were inferred from the DNA. The table for this sample lists around 30,000 clones; 89% of them were counted only once. The ten most abundant clones make up around 13% of the sample.

There are 13 amino acids in the CDR3, from cysteine to phenylalanine inclusive. Only the CDR3 DNA is retained, 39 bases long and in frame from the first base. The germline V gene (reference sequence) supplies CDR1 GTSNPN and CDR2 SVGIG. From V the trimming removes 5 bases and from J it removes 8 bases, while the gene matches leave 7 bases of the junction unaccounted for. These records were also assigned to another study, of regulatory T cells. The second investigation adds: The multiplex PCR relied on 52 forward TRBV primers and 13 reverse TRBJ primers, and amplification bias was corrected through assay-based and computational methods. Restricted unique TRB V-J pairs and skewed V and J gene usage were observed in patient repertoires, most markedly in regulatory T cells. The study compared T-cell receptor beta repertoires of sorted regulatory, conventional CD4+ and CD8+ T cells between CD3G-deficient patients and healthy controls. Peripheral blood mononuclear cells were isolated by Ficoll density separation. CD3+ CD8+ CD4- T cells were isolated using a FACSAria cell sorter. Rearranged TRB loci were amplified from genomic DNA by multiplex PCR within the immunoSEQ assay. TRB amplicons were sequenced on an Illumina HiSeq platform. Raw sequences were error-filtered and aligned to reference gene sequences by custom algorithms, then analyzed with the immunoSEQ online tools. Productive and nonproductive TRB rearrangement frequencies were evaluated among both unique and total sequences. Group comparisons used t tests, Mann-Whitney tests or two-way ANOVA run in Prism software.

The sequenced sample consisted of CD8+ T cells sorted from blood. The receptor was derived from a human donor in good health. The chain was built from TRBV30 and TRBJ1-4; TRBD1 aligns with 8 central bases. The nucleotide sequence reads TGTGCCTGGGAAACAGGGGGAGGGGAAAAACTGTTTTTT. The encoded protein is CAWETGGGEKLFF.